Each of the 20 T cell receptor beta chains below was sequenced from the same sample in a study of T cells in Graves' hyperthyroidism and ophthalmopathy. The TCR beta CDR3 regions underwent amplification using RNA transcripts as the source. HTBI primers were employed in a first-round RT-PCR of the TCR CDR3. TCRdb called the multiplex PCR reads again in MiXCR, with one record for every CDR3 protein. The repertoire holds approximately 600,000 distinct CDR3 sequences, with over 12% as singletons. Input material: blood. These receptors were obtained from a young woman with Graves' ophthalmopathy.

With regard to this clonotype: The junction and the germline gene differ at one end; a read error may be behind it. This rearrangement joins TRBV7-9 to TRBJ1-2; no clear D gene. Germline loops: CDR1 SEHNR, CDR2 FQNEAQ (reference sequence). The length of the CDR3 is 14 residues. CDR3 in DNA: TGTGCCAGCAGCCCGACGGACGCTAACTATGGCCACACCTTC. It codes for CASSPTDANYGHTF.

This chain connects TRBV9 to TRBJ1-4; TRBD1 aligns across 11 bases. The CDR3 is made up of 16 amino acids. Germline V gene sequence: CDR1 SGDLS, CDR2 YYNGEE. V lost 4 bases to trimming and J lost 3 bases; unmatched junction nucleotides: 5. The DNA of the CDR3 is TGTGCCAGCAGCCGGGACAGGGGGTTACCTAATGAAAAACTGTTTTTT. Its translation is CASSRDRGLPNEKLFF. Combining the CDR3 with reference TRBV9 and TRBJ1-4 gives the whole variable domain DSGVTQTPKHLITATGQRVTLRCSPRSGDLSVYWYQQSLDQGLQFLIQYYNGEERAKGNILERFSAQQFPDLHSELNLSSLELGDSALYFCASSRDRGLPNEKLFFGSGTQLSVL.

The rearrangement joins TRBV28 to TRBJ1-1, with D possibly matching TRBD1 (5 bases). Trimming shortened V by 6 bases and J by 3 bases, and 14 bases separated the two germline ends. The germline V gene encodes CDR1 MDHEN and CDR2 SYDVKM. This CDR3 contains 14 residues. The CDR3 region is CASSAGEGYTEAFF. CDR3 sequence (DNA): TGTGCCAGCAGCGCGGGGGAGGGCTACACTGAAGCTTTCTTT.

The sample holds many counts of this clonotype. This sequence joins TRBV12-3 or TRBV12-4 and TRBJ2-1; perhaps TRBD2 as D (5 bases). The V gene lost 4 bases and the J gene lost 3 bases, with 13 bases spanning the gap. The CDR3 consists of 15 residues. Written as DNA, the CDR3 is TGTGCCAGCAGTTCTAGCTTTGGTAGCTACAATGAGCAGTTCTTC. Translating gives CASSSSFGSYNEQFF.

The V gene is TRBV2, the J gene TRBJ2-5, with 13 bases that match TRBD2. CDR3 size: 15 residues. Per the germline V gene, CDR1 is SNHLY and CDR2 is FYNNEI. V trimming: 4 bases; J trimming: 5 bases; junction bases outside the gene matches: 4. This CDR3 reads CASSATSGRAETQYF. CDR3 DNA sequence: TGTGCCAGCAGTGCAACTAGCGGGAGGGCCGAGACCCAGTACTTC.

This clonotype turned up a few times. The chain uses TRBV19 and TRBJ1-5; TRBD1 matches at 7 bases. The CDR3 loop spans 20 amino acids. The trim removed 0 bases at V and 6 bases at J, leaving 20 bases unmatched. Germline V gene data show CDR1 as LNHDA and CDR2 as SQIVND (reference sequence). The CDR3 bases are TGTGCCAGTAGTATAGATTCTTTGGACAGGCCTGGGACGTCGGGTCAGCCCCAGCATTTT. This sequence encodes CASSIDSLDRPGTSGQPQHF.

At least ten counts were recorded for this clonotype. The chain combines TRBV7-6 with TRBJ2-1; 8 nucleotides agree with TRBD1. Losses at the gene ends were 5 bases for V and 8 bases for J; bases not matched to a gene: 11. The CDR3 is 15 residues long. The germline V gene encodes CDR1 SGHVS and CDR2 FNYEAQ. CDR3 sequence (DNA): TGTGCCAGCAGCGTATCTTGGGACAGGCTCCATGAGCAGTTCTTC. Translating gives CASSVSWDRLHEQFF.

This clonotype was seen repeatedly, ten times or more. The chain's CDR3 is CASSSLGTASYNEQFF. CDR3 nucleotide sequence: TGTGCCAGCAGCTCCCTCGGGACAGCATCCTACAATGAGCAGTTCTTC. This chain connects TRBV7-3 to TRBJ2-1; TRBD1 matches at 7 bases. Trimming cost V 4 bases and J 1 base; bases outside gene matches: 7. CDR1 and CDR2 (germline): SGHTA, FQGTGA. This CDR3 has 16 amino acids.

The V call is TRBV10-3, the J call TRBJ2-7; TRBD1 matches 7 bases. The CDR3 totals 17 residues. Trimming at V came to 4 bases and at J to 2 bases, leaving 14 bases not matched to a gene. CDR1 is ENHRY and CDR2 is SYGVKD in the germline V gene. DNA for the CDR3: TGTGCCATCAGTGGGGCCCTGGGGACAGAAGCGACCTACGAGCAGTACTTC. Its translation is CAISGALGTEATYEQYF.

This clonotype was seen many times. The chain joins TRBV5-1 to TRBJ1-5; D not certain. The length of the CDR3 is 16 residues. Trimming took 4 bases from V and 1 from J, leaving 15 bases between them. CDR1 is SGHRS and CDR2 is YFSETQ in the germline V gene. Here the CDR3 reads CASSRAPQESNQPQHF. CDR3 coding DNA: TGCGCCAGCAGCCGCGCGCCCCAGGAGAGCAATCAGCCCCAGCATTTT.

This clonotype has at least ten counts. This chain connects TRBV6-1 to TRBJ1-5, with TRBD1 identical over 7 bases. The CDR3 is 12 residues long. The junction had 3 bases not matched to a gene; V was cut back by 6 bases and J by 7 bases. Germline lookup yields CDR1 MNHNS and CDR2 SASEGT. CDR3 DNA: TGTGCCAGCAGACAGGGGATGCAGCCCCAGCATTTT. Amino acid sequence: CASRQGMQPQHF.

There are many counts of this clonotype. The genes are TRBV7-2 and TRBJ2-5; 8 nucleotides line up with TRBD2. The germline CDR1 and CDR2 sequences are SGHTA and FQGNSA. V dropped 5 bases and J dropped 2; count of bases not matched to a gene: 13. This CDR3 is built from 17 residues. DNA of the CDR3: TGTGCCAGCAGCCCCCGGATGAGCGGGAGTTGGCAAGAGACCCAGTACTTC. Translation: CASSPRMSGSWQETQYF.

This clonotype was counted many times. This sequence joins TRBV30 and TRBJ2-3; D unclear. Trimming removed 3 bases from V and 5 bases from J, with 9 bases in between. This CDR3 spans 12 amino acids. Germline lookup yields CDR1 GTSNPN and CDR2 SVGIG (reference sequence). The CDR3 loop is CAWRGMGDTQYF. The CDR3 DNA is TGTGCCTGGAGGGGGATGGGAGATACGCAGTATTTT. The variable domain in full, with the rest retrieved from reference TRBV30 and TRBJ2-3, is SQTIHQWPATLVQPVGSPLSLECTVEGTSNPNLYWYRQAAGRGLQLLFYSVGIGQISSEVPQNLSASRPQDRQFILSSKKLLLSDSGFYLCAWRGMGDTQYFGPGTRLTVL.

This clonotype was recorded many times. The gene calls are TRBV7-9 and TRBJ2-3, with unresolved D. The germline V and J ends were trimmed by 10 bases and 2 bases, with 22 bases remaining between them. Per the germline V gene, CDR1 is SEHNR and CDR2 is FQNEAQ (reference sequence). This CDR3 region has 16 residues. DNA of the CDR3: TGTGCCACCTCCGAGACAATGGGGTACTACACAGATACGCAGTATTTT. Amino acid sequence: CATSETMGYYTDTQYF.

The chain carries TRBV2 and TRBJ1-6, with 11 bases identical to TRBD1. The junction had 5 bases not matched to a gene; V was cut back by 3 bases and J by 7 bases. Germline CDR1 SNHLY, CDR2 FYNNEI. The CDR3 is 16 amino acids. The CDR3: CASSDARDRGNSPLHF. The CDR3 nucleotides are TGTGCCAGCAGTGATGCCCGGGACAGGGGGAATTCACCCCTCCACTTT. Filled out from reference TRBV2 and TRBJ1-6, the complete variable domain reads EPEVTQTPSHQVTQMGQEVILRCVPISNHLYFYWYRQILGQKVEFLVSFYNNEISEKSEIFDDQFSVERPDGSNFTLKIRSTKLEDSAMYFCASSDARDRGNSPLHFGNGTRLTVT.

This clonotype was seen at least ten times. J is TRBJ2-7 and V is TRBV5-5, with D maybe TRBD2 (6 bases). Looked up from germline, CDR1 is SGHKS and CDR2 is YYEKEE (reference sequence). The CDR3 contains 14 residues. The V and J ends lost 1 base and 5 bases respectively, with 13 bases between them. The CDR3 DNA follows: TGTGCCAGCAGCTTGACGGGAGTAAATAACGAGCAGTACTTC. This translates into CASSLTGVNNEQYF.

This clonotype appeared many times. The rearrangement links TRBV11-1 to TRBJ1-1; D may be TRBD1 (5 bases). V lost 7 bases and J 5 bases, leaving 26 bases between the germline ends. CDR1 SGHAT and CDR2 FQDESV come from the germline V gene (reference sequence). This CDR3 has 17 amino acids. CDR3 nucleotides: TGTGCCAGCAATCCTATGGAGGGGATCGGGGAGTTTACTGAAGCTTTCTTT. This gives the protein CASNPMEGIGEFTEAFF. Based on the CDR3 plus reference TRBV11-1 and TRBJ1-1, the full variable domain is EAEVAQSPRYKITEKSQAVAFWCDPISGHATLYWYRQILGQGPELLVQFQDESVVDDSQLPKDRFSAERLKGVDSTLKIQPAELGDSAMYLCASNPMEGIGEFTEAFFGQGTRLTVV.

This clonotype was counted many times. The V and J genes are TRBV5-6 and TRBJ1-5; D call uncertain. The CDR3 runs 14 residues. Looked up from germline, CDR1 is SGHDT and CDR2 is YYEEEE. V lost 1 base and J lost 7, with 12 bases in between. The CDR3 loop is CASSLRQTRQPQHF. CDR3 sequence (DNA): TGTGCCAGCAGCTTGCGCCAGACGAGGCAGCCCCAGCATTTT.

This clonotype was counted at least ten times. V is TRBV2 and J is TRBJ1-1, with a possible D match to TRBD1 (5 bases). V lost 7 bases, J lost 0 bases, and 9 bases lay in between. CDR1 and CDR2 from the germline V gene are SNHLY and FYNNEI. The CDR3 sequence is 13 residues long. The CDR3 loop is CASIRGVNTEAFF. The CDR3 DNA reads TGTGCCAGCATACGGGGGGTGAACACTGAAGCTTTCTTT.

This clonotype was recorded at least ten times. The chain is built from TRBV11-1 and TRBJ1-1; 7 nucleotides align to TRBD1. The V segment lost 5 bases and the J segment 5 bases; nucleotides outside the gene matches: 8. This CDR3 spans 14 amino acids. The germline gives CDR1 SGHAT, CDR2 FQDESV (reference sequence). For the CDR3, the DNA is TGTGCCAGCAGCCAACAGACAGGGTGGACTGAAGCTTTCTTT. It specifies CASSQQTGWTEAFF.